This T cell receptor beta chain was sequenced for a study of CD8+ T cells in alopecia areata. At the level of the study: It was 6 to 18 months of tofacitinib, and then there were 6 months off drug.

Germline V CDR1 and CDR2: GTSNPN, SVGIG (reference sequence). The CDR3 extends over 15 amino acids. V was cut by 7 bases and J by 5 bases, with 20 bases left in between. Extracted from the samples, RNA was reverse transcribed into cDNA to serve as the sequencing template. The repertoire was sequenced with immunoSEQ multiplex PCR; TCRdb's copy has only in-frame clones and lacks some. The repertoire consists of about 180,000 clones, with 50% to 75% occurring once and the leading ten covering approximately 14%. The V call is TRBV30, the J call TRBJ2-2; D might be TRBD1 or TRBD2, each matching 5 bases. Source: CD4+ T cells sorted from blood, taken at week 0. This TCR was sampled from a human donor with alopecia areata. CDR3 bases: TGTGCCTCCCCTTTGTCGGGACCGGGTACCGGGGAGCTGTTTTTT. Encoded protein: CASPLSGPGTGELFF.